The T cell receptor (beta chain) described here comes from a study of shared clonotypes between healthy human individuals. Across the whole study: The cohort comprised a couple of women and a few men. Their ages spanned 18 to 49 years. The study, taken as a whole, reports: Sequencing depth was expected to influence donor clonotype sharing.

The CDR3 runs 18 residues. V shed 5 bases and J shed 5 bases, with 22 bases lying between them. CDR1 and CDR2 (germline): LGHNT, FRNRAP. Several immunoSEQ plates received, in even portions, the genomic DNA of each subset. Sequencing used immunoSEQ multiplex PCR; TCRdb keeps in-frame clones, though not all of them. Seen here are under 300,000 clones, about 69% observed once, and the top ten hold 11%. On this clone itself: Its antigen is not known.

The chain has TRBV12-5 and TRBJ2-6; tentative D call: TRBD1 (5 bases). The sequenced sample was memory CD4+ T cells sorted from blood. Documented subset: CD45RA-negative fraction. The source of this sequence is a man between 25 and 39 years old in good health. The CDR3: CASGPQTAGQSRANVLTF. The CDR3 DNA reads TGTGCTAGTGGTCCCCAGACTGCAGGACAAAGTCGGGCCAACGTCCTGACTTTC.